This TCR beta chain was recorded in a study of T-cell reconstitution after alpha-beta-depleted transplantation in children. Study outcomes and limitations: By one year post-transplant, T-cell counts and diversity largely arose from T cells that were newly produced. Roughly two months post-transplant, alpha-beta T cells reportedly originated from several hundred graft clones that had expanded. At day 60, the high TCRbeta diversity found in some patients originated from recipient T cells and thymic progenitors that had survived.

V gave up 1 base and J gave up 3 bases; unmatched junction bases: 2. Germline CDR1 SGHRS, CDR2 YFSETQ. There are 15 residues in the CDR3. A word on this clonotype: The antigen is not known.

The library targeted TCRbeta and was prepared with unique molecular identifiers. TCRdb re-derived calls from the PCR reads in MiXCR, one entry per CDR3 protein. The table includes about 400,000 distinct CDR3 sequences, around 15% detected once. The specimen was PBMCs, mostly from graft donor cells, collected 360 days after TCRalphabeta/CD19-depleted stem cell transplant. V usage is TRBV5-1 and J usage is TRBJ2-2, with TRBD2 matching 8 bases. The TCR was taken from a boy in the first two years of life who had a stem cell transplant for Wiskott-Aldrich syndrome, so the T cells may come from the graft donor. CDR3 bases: TGCGCCAGCAGCTTGACTAGCGGAGACACCGGGGAGCTGTTTTTT. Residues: CASSLTSGDTGELFF.